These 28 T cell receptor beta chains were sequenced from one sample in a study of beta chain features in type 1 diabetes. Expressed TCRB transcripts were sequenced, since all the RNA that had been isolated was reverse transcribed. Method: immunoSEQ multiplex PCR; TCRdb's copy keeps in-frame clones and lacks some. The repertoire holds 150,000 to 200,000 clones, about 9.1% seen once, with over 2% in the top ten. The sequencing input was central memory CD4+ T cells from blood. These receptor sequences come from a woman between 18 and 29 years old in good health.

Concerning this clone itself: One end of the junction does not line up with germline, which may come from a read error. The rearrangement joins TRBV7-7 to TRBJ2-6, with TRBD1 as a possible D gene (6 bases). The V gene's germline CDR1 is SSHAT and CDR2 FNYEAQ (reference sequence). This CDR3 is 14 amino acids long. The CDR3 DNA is TGTGCTAGCAGCTCAGGGGATGGGGCCAACGTCCTGACTTTC. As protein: CASSSGDGANVLTF.

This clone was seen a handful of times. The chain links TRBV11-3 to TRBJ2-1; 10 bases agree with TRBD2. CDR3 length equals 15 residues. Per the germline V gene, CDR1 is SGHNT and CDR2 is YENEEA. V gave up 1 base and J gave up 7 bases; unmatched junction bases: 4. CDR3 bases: TGTGCCAGCAGCTTAGCACGGACTAGCGGAAATGAGCAGTTCTTC. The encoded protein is CASSLARTSGNEQFF. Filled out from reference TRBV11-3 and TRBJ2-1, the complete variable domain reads EAGVVQSPRYKIIEKKQPVAFWCNPISGHNTLYWYLQNLGQGPELLIRYENEEAVDDSQLPKDRFSAERLKGVDSTLKIQPAELGDSAVYLCASSLARTSGNEQFFGPGTRLTVL.

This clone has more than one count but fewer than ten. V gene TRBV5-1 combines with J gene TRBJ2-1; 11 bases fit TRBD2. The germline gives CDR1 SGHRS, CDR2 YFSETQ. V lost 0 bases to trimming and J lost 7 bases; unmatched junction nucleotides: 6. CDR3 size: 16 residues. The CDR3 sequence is CASSLVTSGSRNEQFF. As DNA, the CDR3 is TGCGCCAGCAGCTTGGTCACTAGCGGGAGTCGAAATGAGCAGTTCTTC.

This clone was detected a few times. The CDR3 here is CASRTGTGRTDTQYF. As DNA, the CDR3 is TGTGCCAGCAGGACCGGGACAGGGAGGACAGATACGCAGTATTTT. This rearrangement joins TRBV6-6 to TRBJ2-3; 9 bases are shared with TRBD1. The V gene end was trimmed by 6 bases and the J gene end by 3 bases; junction bases not matched to a gene: 7. Germline V gives CDR1 MNHNY, CDR2 SVGAGI (reference sequence). This CDR3 has 15 amino acids.

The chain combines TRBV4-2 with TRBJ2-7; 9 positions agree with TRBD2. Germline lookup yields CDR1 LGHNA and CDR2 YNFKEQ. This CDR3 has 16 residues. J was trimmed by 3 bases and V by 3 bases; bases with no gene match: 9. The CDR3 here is CASSQSTSGSFYEQYF. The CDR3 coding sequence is TGTGCCAGCAGCCAGTCCACTAGCGGGTCCTTCTACGAGCAGTACTTC.

CDR3 sequence (DNA): TGCGCCAGCAGCTTGGAAGGGACAAATGAGCAGTTCTTC. Translation: CASSLEGTNEQFF. The chain employs TRBV5-1 and TRBJ2-1, with D possibly matching TRBD1 (6 bases). Trimming took off 0 bases at V and 7 bases at J, with 8 bases between the two ends. The V gene's germline CDR1 is SGHRS and CDR2 YFSETQ. The CDR3 spans 13 residues.

The CDR3 DNA reads TGTGCCAGCAGTGAATGGAAGGGGAAACTGTTTTTT. Its protein is CASSEWKGKLFF. This sequence joins TRBV25-1 and TRBJ1-4; D might be TRBD1 (5 bases). The CDR3 is 12 amino acids. The V gene's germline CDR1 is MGHDK and CDR2 SYGVNS. V lost 1 base and J lost 11, with 8 bases in between.

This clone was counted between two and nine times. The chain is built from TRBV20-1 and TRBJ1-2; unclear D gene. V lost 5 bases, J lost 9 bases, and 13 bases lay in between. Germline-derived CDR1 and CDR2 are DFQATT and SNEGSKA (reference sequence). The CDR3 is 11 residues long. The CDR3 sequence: CSAPDYESYTF. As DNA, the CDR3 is TGCAGTGCTCCGGACTACGAGAGCTACACCTTC.

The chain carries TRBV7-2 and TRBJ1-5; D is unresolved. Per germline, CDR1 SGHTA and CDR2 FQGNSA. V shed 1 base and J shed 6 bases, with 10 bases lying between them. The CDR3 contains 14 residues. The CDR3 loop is CASSLVGLGQPQHF. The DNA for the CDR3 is TGTGCCAGCAGCTTAGTGGGCCTTGGTCAGCCCCAGCATTTT.

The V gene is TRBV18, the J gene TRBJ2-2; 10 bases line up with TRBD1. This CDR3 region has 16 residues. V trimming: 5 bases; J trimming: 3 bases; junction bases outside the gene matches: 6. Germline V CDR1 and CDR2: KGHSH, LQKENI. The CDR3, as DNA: TGTGCCAGCTCAGGCCGCGGGACAGGGGACACCGGGGAGCTGTTTTTT. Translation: CASSGRGTGDTGELFF.

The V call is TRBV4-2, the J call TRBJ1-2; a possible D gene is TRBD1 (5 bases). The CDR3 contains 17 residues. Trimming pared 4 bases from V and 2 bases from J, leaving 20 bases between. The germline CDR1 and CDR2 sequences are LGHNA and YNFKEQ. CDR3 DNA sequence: TGTGCCAGCAGCCCTTCGGGGGGGAGATCCTTAAACTATGGCTACACCTTC. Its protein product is CASSPSGGRSLNYGYTF.

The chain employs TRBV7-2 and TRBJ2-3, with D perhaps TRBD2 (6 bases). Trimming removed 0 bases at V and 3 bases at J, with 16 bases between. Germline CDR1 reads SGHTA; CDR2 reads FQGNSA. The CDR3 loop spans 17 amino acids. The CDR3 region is CASSLADGAGMTDTQYF. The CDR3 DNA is TGTGCCAGCAGCTTAGCGGATGGCGCGGGGATGACAGATACGCAGTATTTT.

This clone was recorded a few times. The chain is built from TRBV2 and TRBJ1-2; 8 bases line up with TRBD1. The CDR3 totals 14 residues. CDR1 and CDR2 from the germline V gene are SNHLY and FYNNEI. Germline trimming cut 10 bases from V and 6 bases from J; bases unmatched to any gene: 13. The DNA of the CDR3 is TGTGCCACCCTAGGACAGGGCGGATCTCATGGCTACACCTTC. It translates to CATLGQGGSHGYTF.

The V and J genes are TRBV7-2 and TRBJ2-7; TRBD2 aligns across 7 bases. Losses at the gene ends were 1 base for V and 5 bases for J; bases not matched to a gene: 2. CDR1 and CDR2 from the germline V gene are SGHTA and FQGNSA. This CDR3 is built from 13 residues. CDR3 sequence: CASSLVGGDEQYF. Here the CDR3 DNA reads TGTGCCAGCAGCTTAGTGGGGGGGGACGAGCAGTACTTC.

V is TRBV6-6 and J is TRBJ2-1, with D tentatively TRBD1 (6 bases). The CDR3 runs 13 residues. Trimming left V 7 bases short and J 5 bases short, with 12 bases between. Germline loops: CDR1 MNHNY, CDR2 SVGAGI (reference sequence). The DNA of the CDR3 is TGTGCCAGCAAGGACAGCCCAAACAATGAGCAGTTCTTC. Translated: CASKDSPNNEQFF.

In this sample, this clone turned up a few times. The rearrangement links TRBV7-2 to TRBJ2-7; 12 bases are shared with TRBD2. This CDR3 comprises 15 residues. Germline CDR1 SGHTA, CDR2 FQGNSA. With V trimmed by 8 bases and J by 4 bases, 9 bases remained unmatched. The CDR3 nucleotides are TGTGCCAGCGCATTGCTAGCGGGAGGGCCTTACGAGCAGTACTTC. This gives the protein CASALLAGGPYEQYF.

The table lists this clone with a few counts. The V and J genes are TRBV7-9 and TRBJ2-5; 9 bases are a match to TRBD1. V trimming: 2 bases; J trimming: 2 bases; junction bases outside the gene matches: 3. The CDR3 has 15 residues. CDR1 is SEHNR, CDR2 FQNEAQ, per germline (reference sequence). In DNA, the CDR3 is TGTGCCAGCAGCTTAAATGGACAGGGGCAAGAGACCCAGTACTTC. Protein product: CASSLNGQGQETQYF.

CDR3 sequence: CASDQGGEGNEQFF. The CDR3, as DNA: TGTGCCAGTGATCAGGGGGGCGAAGGCAATGAGCAGTTCTTC. The genes are TRBV19 and TRBJ2-1; a weak D match, TRBD1 (7 bases). The V gene lost 8 bases and the J gene lost 6 bases, with 17 bases spanning the gap. Germline V gene sequence: CDR1 LNHDA, CDR2 SQIVND (reference sequence). The CDR3 totals 14 residues.

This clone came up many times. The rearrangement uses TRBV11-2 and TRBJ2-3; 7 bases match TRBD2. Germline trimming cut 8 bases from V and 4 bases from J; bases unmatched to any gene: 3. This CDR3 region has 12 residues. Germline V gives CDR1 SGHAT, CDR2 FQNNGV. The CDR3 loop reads CASGRAADTQYF. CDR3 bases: TGTGCCAGCGGGAGGGCGGCAGATACGCAGTATTTT. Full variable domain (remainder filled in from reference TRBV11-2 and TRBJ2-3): EAGVAQSPRYKIIEKRQSVAFWCNPISGHATLYWYQQILGQGPKLLIQFQNNGVVDDSQLPKDRFSAERLKGVDSTLKIQPAKLEDSAVYLCASGRAADTQYFGPGTRLTVL.

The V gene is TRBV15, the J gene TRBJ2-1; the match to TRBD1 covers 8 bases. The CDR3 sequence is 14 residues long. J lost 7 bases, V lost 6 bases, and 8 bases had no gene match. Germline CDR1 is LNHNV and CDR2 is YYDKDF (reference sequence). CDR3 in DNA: TGTGCCACCAGAAGGACAGGGAGTCGGAATGAGCAGTTCTTC. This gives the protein CATRRTGSRNEQFF.

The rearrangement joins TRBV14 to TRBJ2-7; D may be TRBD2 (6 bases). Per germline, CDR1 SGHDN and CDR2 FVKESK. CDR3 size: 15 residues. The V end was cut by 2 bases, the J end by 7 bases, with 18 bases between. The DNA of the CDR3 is TGTGCCAGCAGCCAACTTCAGGGCGGGGTACGGGAGCAGTACTTC. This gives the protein CASSQLQGGVREQYF.

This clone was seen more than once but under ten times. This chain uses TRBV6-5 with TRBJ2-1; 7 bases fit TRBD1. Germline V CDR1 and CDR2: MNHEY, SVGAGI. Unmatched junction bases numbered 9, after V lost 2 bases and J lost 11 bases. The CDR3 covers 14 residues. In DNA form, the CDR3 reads TGTGCCAGCAGTTACAAGGGTAGGGGGCGAAAGCAGTTCTTC. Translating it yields CASSYKGRGRKQFF.

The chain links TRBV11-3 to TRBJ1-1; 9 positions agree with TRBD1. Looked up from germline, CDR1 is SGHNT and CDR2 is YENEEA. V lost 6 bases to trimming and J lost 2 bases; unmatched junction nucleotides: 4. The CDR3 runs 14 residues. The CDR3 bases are TGTGCCAGCAGTCTAACAGGGGGCAACACTGAAGCTTTCTTT. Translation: CASSLTGGNTEAFF.

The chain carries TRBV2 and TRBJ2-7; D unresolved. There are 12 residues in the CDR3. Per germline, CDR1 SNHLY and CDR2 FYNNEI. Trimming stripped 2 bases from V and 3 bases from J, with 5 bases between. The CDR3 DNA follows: TGTGCCAGCAGTGAAAATCTCTACGAGCAGTACTTC. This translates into CASSENLYEQYF.

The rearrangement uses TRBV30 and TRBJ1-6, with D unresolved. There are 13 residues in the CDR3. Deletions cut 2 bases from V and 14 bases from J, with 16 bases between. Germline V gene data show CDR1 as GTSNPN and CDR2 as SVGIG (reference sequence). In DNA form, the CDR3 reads TGTGCCTGGAGTACATATGGGGAGGGAACCCTCCACTTT. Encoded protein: CAWSTYGEGTLHF.

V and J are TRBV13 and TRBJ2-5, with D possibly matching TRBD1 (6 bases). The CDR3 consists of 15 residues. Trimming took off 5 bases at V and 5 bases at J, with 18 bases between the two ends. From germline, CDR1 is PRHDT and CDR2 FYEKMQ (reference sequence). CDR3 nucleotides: TGTGCCAGCAGCCCGTCCCCCAGGGGCAGGGAGACCCAGTACTTC. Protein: CASSPSPRGRETQYF.

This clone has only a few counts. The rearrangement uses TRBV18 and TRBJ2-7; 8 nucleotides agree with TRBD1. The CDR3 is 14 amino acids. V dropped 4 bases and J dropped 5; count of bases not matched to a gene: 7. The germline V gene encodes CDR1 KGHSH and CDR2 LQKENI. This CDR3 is CASSQSQGAHEQYF. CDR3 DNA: TGTGCCAGCTCACAGTCCCAGGGGGCTCACGAGCAGTACTTC. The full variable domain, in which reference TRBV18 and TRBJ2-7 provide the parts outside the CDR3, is NAGVMQNPRHLVRRRGQEARLRCSPMKGHSHVYWYRQLPEEGLKFMVYLQKENIIDESGMPKERFSAEFPKEGPSILRIQQVVRGDSAAYFCASSQSQGAHEQYFGPGTRLTVT.

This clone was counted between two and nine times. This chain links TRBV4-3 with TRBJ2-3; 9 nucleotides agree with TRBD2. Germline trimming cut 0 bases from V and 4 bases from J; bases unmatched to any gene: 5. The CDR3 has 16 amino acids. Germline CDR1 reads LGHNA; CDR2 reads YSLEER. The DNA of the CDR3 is TGCGCCAGCAGCCAAGATGCTAGCGGGGCGGCAGATACGCAGTATTTT. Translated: CASSQDASGAADTQYF.